These 21 T cell receptor beta chains share one sample of origin, sequenced in a study of OX40 agonist ivuxolimab in advanced cancers. Libraries were built with the immunoSEQ multiplex PCR assay. Here the immuneACCESS table is served through TCRdb, limited to in-frame sequences with V and J called. Missing clones are a known gap in these copies; in checked studies unresolved V genes cover under half, and the rest lacks a known reason. Counted in this sample were about 34,000 clones; about 93% of them appeared once. In total, the top ten clones hold less than 5.5% of the sample. Material: CD4+ or CD8+ T cells sorted from blood, obtained in a trial of the OX40 agonist ivuxolimab. The receptors here all came from an adult with an advanced solid tumor such as melanoma, head and neck, liver or kidney cancer.

V usage is TRBV6-1 and J usage is TRBJ1-4; no definite D call. Trimming stripped 3 bases from V and 7 bases from J, with 9 bases between. The CDR3 sequence is 13 residues long. CDR1 and CDR2 from the germline V gene are MNHNS and SASEGT. CDR3 amino acids: CASSEELVEKLFF. The CDR3 DNA sequence: TGTGCCAGCAGTGAGGAACTAGTTGAAAAACTGTTTTTT.

This chain links TRBV28 with TRBJ2-7; TRBD2 is a possible D gene (5 bases). Trimming left V 6 bases short and J 0 bases short, with 9 bases between. This CDR3 contains 13 residues. Germline V gene lookup returns CDR1 MDHEN and CDR2 SYDVKM. The chain's CDR3 is CASREGGSYEQYF. The DNA for the CDR3 is TGTGCCAGCAGAGAGGGTGGCTCCTACGAGCAGTACTTC.

The J gene is TRBJ2-3, the V gene TRBV25-1, with 9 bases fitting TRBD1. CDR3 length: 16 residues. V was pared by 4 bases and J by 2 bases, with 7 bases of the junction left unmatched. Looked up from germline, CDR1 is MGHDK and CDR2 is SYGVNS. CDR3 sequence reads: CASSVRQGDFTDTQYF. In nucleotides, the CDR3 is TGTGCCAGCAGTGTTAGACAGGGGGATTTCACAGATACGCAGTATTTT.

The gene calls are TRBV18 and TRBJ1-1; no reliable D call. CDR3 length equals 18 residues. V was pared by 2 bases and J by 3 bases, with 22 bases between. Germline V gives CDR1 KGHSH, CDR2 LQKENI. The CDR3 loop reads CASSPFEVGSGGDTEAFF. The CDR3 DNA reads TGTGCCAGCTCACCATTTGAGGTGGGGTCAGGAGGTGACACTGAAGCTTTCTTT.

This clone was recorded once. This chain joins TRBV7-8 and TRBJ1-1, with D unclear. Trimming left V 1 base short and J 0 bases short, with 21 bases between. Looked up from germline, CDR1 is SGHVS and CDR2 is FQNEAQ. This CDR3 region has 19 residues. CDR3 region: CASSLDGAVRRVMNTEAFF. DNA for the CDR3: TGTGCCAGCAGCTTAGATGGCGCCGTTCGGAGAGTTATGAACACTGAAGCTTTCTTT.

The chain combines TRBV5-4 with TRBJ1-2, with D possibly TRBD1 on 5 matching bases. CDR1 is SGHNT and CDR2 is YYREEE in the germline V gene (reference sequence). There are 16 residues in the CDR3. V gave up 0 bases and J gave up 1 base, with 13 bases separating them. CDR3 amino acids: CASSLGLRGRNYGYTF. The DNA for the CDR3 is TGTGCCAGCAGCTTGGGGCTGCGGGGACGTAACTATGGCTACACCTTC.

V usage is TRBV18 and J usage is TRBJ2-7; D is undetermined. Germline loops: CDR1 KGHSH, CDR2 LQKENI. The CDR3 has 12 residues. Between the trimmed V and J ends, which lost 3 bases and 3 bases, there was a span of 6 bases. This chain's CDR3 is CASSPQSYEQYF. As DNA, the CDR3 is TGTGCCAGCTCACCCCAAAGCTACGAGCAGTACTTC.

This rearrangement joins TRBV5-6 to TRBJ1-2, with a tentative D call TRBD1 (5 bases). Trimming took 4 bases from V and 7 from J, leaving 20 bases between them. The CDR3 loop spans 15 amino acids. Germline lookup yields CDR1 SGHDT and CDR2 YYEEEE. In DNA, the CDR3 is TGTGCCAGCAGCCCCTGGACATCAACCGGCACTGGCTACACCTTC. It encodes CASSPWTSTGTGYTF.

V is TRBV5-5 and J is TRBJ2-7; tentatively, D is TRBD2 (6 bases). V was shortened by 3 bases and J by 6 bases, with 22 bases between the two germline ends. The CDR3 length is 16 residues. CDR1 is SGHKS, CDR2 YYEKEE, per germline (reference sequence). This CDR3 is CASSSPGTRRSGEQYF. The DNA for the CDR3 is TGTGCCAGCAGCTCTCCCGGGACTCGCCGCTCTGGCGAGCAGTACTTC. The variable domain in full, completed from reference TRBV5-5 and TRBJ2-7, reads DAGVTQSPTHLIKTRGQQVTLRCSPISGHKSVSWYQQVLGQGPQFIFQYYEKEERGRGNFPDRFSARQFPNYSSELNVNALLLGDSALYLCASSSPGTRRSGEQYFGPGTRLTVT.

The V and J genes are TRBV5-1 and TRBJ2-3; 7 nucleotides match TRBD1. The CDR3 spans 17 residues. V shed 0 bases and J 0 bases; nucleotides not matched to a gene: 7. Germline loops: CDR1 SGHRS, CDR2 YFSETQ. DNA for the CDR3: TGCGCCAGCAGCTTGGGAGGGGGCCAATCTAGCACAGATACGCAGTATTTT. Translating gives CASSLGGGQSSTDTQYF.

The rearrangement links TRBV2 to TRBJ2-1; tentative D call: TRBD1 (6 bases). Between the trimmed V and J ends, which lost 2 bases and 4 bases, there was a span of 12 bases. CDR3 length: 15 residues. CDR1 and CDR2 (germline): SNHLY, FYNNEI. The CDR3 bases are TGTGCCAGCAGTGAAACTAGGGGGATTTACAATGAGCAGTTCTTC. It translates to CASSETRGIYNEQFF.

V and J are TRBV19 and TRBJ2-3; the D gene could be TRBD1 or TRBD2 (5 bases each). The CDR3 contains 14 residues. V was clipped by 3 bases and J by 2 bases, with 9 bases between them. Looked up from germline, CDR1 is LNHDA and CDR2 is SQIVND (reference sequence). The CDR3: CASSIGADTDTQYF. CDR3 sequence (DNA): TGTGCCAGTAGTATCGGGGCAGACACAGATACGCAGTATTTT.

V and J are TRBV30 and TRBJ2-7; D remains unclear. V was trimmed by 1 base and J by 0 bases, leaving 13 bases between them. The CDR3 runs to 15 residues. Germline loops: CDR1 GTSNPN, CDR2 SVGIG (reference sequence). CDR3 in amino acids: CAWSGGRRTSYEQYF. In DNA form, the CDR3 reads TGTGCCTGGAGTGGAGGTAGAAGAACCTCCTACGAGCAGTACTTC.

This chain uses TRBV5-1 with TRBJ1-3; the match to TRBD1 covers 11 bases. This CDR3 has 16 residues. From germline, CDR1 is SGHRS and CDR2 YFSETQ. The V segment lost 3 bases and the J segment 0 bases; nucleotides outside the gene matches: 2. CDR3 coding DNA: TGCGCCAGCAGCTCGGGGACAGGGGGCTCTGGAAACACCATATATTTT. Translation: CASSSGTGGSGNTIYF.

The chain links TRBV6-6 to TRBJ2-3; a possible D gene is TRBD2 (5 bases). Germline V gene data show CDR1 as MNHNY and CDR2 as SVGAGI (reference sequence). Trimming pared 11 bases from V and 0 bases from J, leaving 15 bases between. The CDR3 runs to 14 residues. The DNA of the CDR3 is TGTGCCTCCCATGGGGAGCTGAGCACAGATACGCAGTATTTT. It translates to CASHGELSTDTQYF.

The chain employs TRBV7-9 and TRBJ2-3; no clear D. Germline-derived CDR1 and CDR2 are SEHNR and FQNEAQ (reference sequence). The CDR3 has 15 residues. V shed 6 bases and J shed 4 bases, with 17 bases lying between them. CDR3: CASRSGWEEPDTQYF. The CDR3 DNA is TGTGCCAGCAGGTCCGGATGGGAAGAGCCAGATACGCAGTATTTT.

The CDR3 bases are TGTGCCAGTAGTATGAGGCAGGGTAACACCGGGGAGCTGTTTTTT. Residues: CASSMRQGNTGELFF. V and J are TRBV19 and TRBJ2-2, with D perhaps matching TRBD1 (5 bases). Deletions cut 3 bases from V and 2 bases from J, with 10 bases between. Germline CDR1 is LNHDA and CDR2 is SQIVND (reference sequence). There are 15 residues in the CDR3.

This clone was observed a few times. V gene TRBV7-9 combines with J gene TRBJ1-2; D perhaps matches TRBD1 (5 bases). Germline V CDR1 and CDR2: SEHNR, FQNEAQ (reference sequence). This CDR3 spans 13 amino acids. Trimming removed 5 bases at V and 4 bases at J, with 11 bases between. The CDR3 DNA follows: TGTGCCAGCAGCCGGGACGGTCTCTATGGCTACACCTTC. This sequence encodes CASSRDGLYGYTF.

The table lists this clone with a count of one. The chain combines TRBV19 with TRBJ2-4; weak D call: TRBD2 (5 bases). The CDR3 contains 12 residues. Trimming took off 8 bases at V and 1 base at J, with 6 bases between the two ends. CDR1 and CDR2 from the germline V gene are LNHDA and SQIVND (reference sequence). Here the CDR3 reads CASGEAKNIQYF. DNA of the CDR3: TGTGCCAGTGGGGAGGCCAAAAACATTCAGTACTTC.

The chain couples TRBV6-6 to TRBJ2-3; TRBD2 agrees at 10 bases. Germline values: CDR1 MNHNY, CDR2 SVGAGI (reference sequence). Losses at the gene ends were 2 bases for V and 3 bases for J; bases not matched to a gene: 5. The CDR3 runs to 16 residues. The CDR3 DNA sequence: TGTGCCAGCAGTTACCCCTCTAGCGGGGGTACAGATACGCAGTATTTT. Amino acids: CASSYPSSGGTDTQYF.

This clone appeared a few times. The chain carries TRBV2 and TRBJ1-6; D is possibly TRBD1 (5 bases). The CDR3 has 12 amino acids. The germline CDR1 and CDR2 sequences are SNHLY and FYNNEI. The V and J ends lost 6 bases and 7 bases respectively, with 7 bases between them. The CDR3 region is CASRRGNSPLHF. The CDR3 bases are TGTGCCAGCAGGCGGGGGAATTCACCCCTCCACTTT.